This is a list of T cell receptor beta chains from one sample in a study of blood T cell repertoires in COVID-19. Profiling relied on immunoSEQ multiplex PCR, and the TCRdb table lists in-frame clones only, not all of them. This sample has some 250,000 clones, with 86% found just once. Sequenced material: peripheral blood. The receptors come from a woman between 25 and 40 years old who had recovered from COVID-19. The CDR3 runs from the conserved cysteine through the conserved F or W. The D gene is left open where the match is weak. Clone size appears in some rows only: once, few, many, or a class for an expanded clone.

j_call: TRBJ2-7; v_call: TRBV9; clone_size: -; d_call: -; cdr3_nt: TGTGCCAGCAGACCAGCGTCTCAGGAGCAGTACTTC; cdr3_aa: CASRPASQEQYF
j_call: TRBJ2-5; v_call: TRBV5-1; clone_size: -; d_call: TRBD2; cdr3_nt: TGCGCCAGCAGCTCCAGACCGGGGGGCCAAGAGACCCAGTACTTC; cdr3_aa: CASSSRPGGQETQYF
j_call: TRBJ2-4; v_call: TRBV18; clone_size: -; d_call: TRBD1; cdr3_nt: TGTGCCAGCTCACCACTTCAGGGGGTTGGCATTCAGTACTTC; cdr3_aa: CASSPLQGVGIQYF
j_call: TRBJ1-5; v_call: TRBV7-2; clone_size: -; d_call: -; cdr3_nt: TGTGCCAGCAGCTTAAAGGGGTTCAATCAGCCCCAGCATTTT; cdr3_aa: CASSLKGFNQPQHF
j_call: TRBJ1-1; v_call: TRBV7-2; clone_size: few; d_call: -; cdr3_nt: TGTGCCAGCAGCTTAGTTTTTAAGGGAGGTACTGAAGCTTTCTTT; cdr3_aa: CASSLVFKGGTEAFF
j_call: TRBJ1-1; v_call: TRBV9; clone_size: -; d_call: -; cdr3_nt: TGTGCCAGCAGCGTAGCGGCGGGGGCCCGAGCTTTCTTT; cdr3_aa: CASSVAAGARAFF
j_call: TRBJ1-2; v_call: TRBV5-1; clone_size: once; d_call: -; cdr3_nt: TGCGCCAGCAGCTTGGCGGAGGGTGTAAAGGGCTACACCTTC; cdr3_aa: CASSLAEGVKGYTF
j_call: TRBJ2-1; v_call: TRBV15; clone_size: -; d_call: -; cdr3_nt: TGTGCCACCAGCAGAGATGGAACGGGGCGGGATTTTTCTGAGCAGTTCTTC; cdr3_aa: CATSRDGTGRDFSEQFF
j_call: TRBJ2-3; v_call: TRBV25-1; clone_size: -; d_call: -; cdr3_nt: TGTGCCAGCAGTGATCTGGCTAGCACAGATACGCAGTATTTT; cdr3_aa: CASSDLASTDTQYF
j_call: TRBJ1-5; v_call: TRBV19; clone_size: few; d_call: -; cdr3_nt: TGTGCCAGTAGTATCAGGGGTCAGCCCCAGCATTTT; cdr3_aa: CASSIRGQPQHF
j_call: TRBJ2-5; v_call: TRBV10-3; clone_size: -; d_call: -; cdr3_nt: TGTGCCATCAGTGAGTCGGGCAGGGCCTTTACACAAGAGACCCAGTACTTC; cdr3_aa: CAISESGRAFTQETQYF
j_call: TRBJ1-1; v_call: TRBV12-5; clone_size: -; d_call: TRBD1; cdr3_nt: TGTGCTAGTGGCCTTCGACAGGGATTGGGGACTGAAGCTTTCTTT; cdr3_aa: CASGLRQGLGTEAFF
j_call: TRBJ2-7; v_call: TRBV5-5; clone_size: -; d_call: -; cdr3_nt: TGTGCCAGCAGTTTCAGTCCGCTGAACTCCTACGAGCAGTACTTC; cdr3_aa: CASSFSPLNSYEQYF
j_call: TRBJ2-3; v_call: TRBV27; clone_size: -; d_call: TRBD1; cdr3_nt: TGTGCCAGCAGTCGCACGACAGGGGGCCTCACAGATACGCAGTATTTT; cdr3_aa: CASSRTTGGLTDTQYF
j_call: TRBJ2-1; v_call: TRBV18; clone_size: -; d_call: -; cdr3_nt: TGTGCCAGCTCACCACCGGGGCACCTCTACAATGAGCAGTTCTTC; cdr3_aa: CASSPPGHLYNEQFF
j_call: TRBJ2-5; v_call: TRBV2; clone_size: -; d_call: TRBD1; cdr3_nt: TGTGCCAGCAGCCACCGTGGGGACAGGAGGTACCAAGAGACCCAGTACTTC; cdr3_aa: CASSHRGDRRYQETQYF
j_call: TRBJ2-1; v_call: TRBV18; clone_size: many; d_call: TRBD1; cdr3_nt: TGTGCCAGCTCACCAGGCACAGGGGGCTGGCATGAGCAGTTCTTC; cdr3_aa: CASSPGTGGWHEQFF
j_call: TRBJ2-5; v_call: TRBV2; clone_size: -; d_call: TRBD1; cdr3_nt: TGTGCCAGCAGTGAAGGGGTAGGACAGGGGACCCAGTACTTC; cdr3_aa: CASSEGVGQGTQYF
j_call: TRBJ2-2; v_call: TRBV5-1; clone_size: -; d_call: TRBD2; cdr3_nt: TGCGCCAGCAGCTTGACTAGCGGGGGGCGGAGCACCGGGGAGCTGTTTTTT; cdr3_aa: CASSLTSGGRSTGELFF
j_call: TRBJ2-1; v_call: TRBV5-6; clone_size: -; d_call: TRBD1; cdr3_nt: TGTGCCAGCAGCTTGCCGGGACAGGGGGCAGGAGAGCAGTTCTTC; cdr3_aa: CASSLPGQGAGEQFF
j_call: TRBJ1-1; v_call: TRBV6-5; clone_size: -; d_call: -; cdr3_nt: TGTGCCAGCAGTACACCGGGACATGTTAACACTGAAGCTTTCTTT; cdr3_aa: CASSTPGHVNTEAFF
j_call: TRBJ1-6; v_call: TRBV2; clone_size: -; d_call: -; cdr3_nt: TGTGCCAGCAGTGACAGGAACAATTCACCCCTCCACTTT; cdr3_aa: CASSDRNNSPLHF
j_call: TRBJ2-7; v_call: TRBV19; clone_size: -; d_call: -; cdr3_nt: TGTGCCAGTAGCCAACATGGGAGCCCAGACTACGAGCAGTACTTC; cdr3_aa: CASSQHGSPDYEQYF
j_call: TRBJ1-2; v_call: TRBV7-2; clone_size: -; d_call: -; cdr3_nt: TGTGCCAGCAGCTTAGCGACAGGAAAGCGGGGCTACACCTTC; cdr3_aa: CASSLATGKRGYTF
j_call: TRBJ2-7; v_call: TRBV9; clone_size: -; d_call: -; cdr3_nt: TGTGCCAGCAGCGTAGCGGGTGGATCGGGGGAGCAGTACTTC; cdr3_aa: CASSVAGGSGEQYF
j_call: TRBJ2-3; v_call: TRBV7-8; clone_size: -; d_call: -; cdr3_nt: TGTGCCAGCAGCTTATTTCTAGGAGCCACAGATACGCAGTATTTT; cdr3_aa: CASSLFLGATDTQYF